This is a list of T cell receptor beta chains from one sample in a study of CD8 T cells in ankylosing spondylitis. TCRdb fed the 5' RACE reads into MiXCR, producing one record per CDR3 protein. The repertoire consists of some 130,000 distinct CDR3 sequences, with roughly 8.8% occurring once and the leading ten covering about 3.3%. The sample was blood, either unsorted or a sorted T cell fraction (not recorded which). These receptors all stem from a male donor with ankylosing spondylitis or in good health (not recorded which). Both conserved end residues are part of each CDR3. A D gene is named only where the DNA matches it firmly. Clone size appears in some rows only: once, few, many, or a class for an expanded clone.

abundance	v_gene	d_gene	j_gene	CDR3nt	CDR3aa
-	TRBV21-1	-	TRBJ2-1	TGTGCCAGCAGCCCCGCCGGCACGGAAGGCCATGAGCAGTTCTTC	CASSPAGTEGHEQFF
-	TRBV12-3/TRBV12-4	-	TRBJ2-1	TGTGCCAGCAGAGGCTCTGCCGGCTCCTACAATGAGCAGTTCTTC	CASRGSAGSYNEQFF
-	TRBV7-2	TRBD1	TRBJ2-5	TGTGCCAGCACCCTAGGGGGCCCAGCCCAGTACTTC	CASTLGGPAQYF
few	TRBV7-9	-	TRBJ2-1	TGTGCCAGCAGCCCAGCTGGGGGTCACTACAATGAGCAGTTCTTC	CASSPAGGHYNEQFF
-	TRBV4-2	-	TRBJ1-6	TGTGCCAGCAGCCCCAGGCTCCCCCTCCACTTT	CASSPRLPLHF
many	TRBV9	-	TRBJ2-3	TGTGCCAGCAGCGTCGACCAAACAGATACGCAGTATTTT	CASSVDQTDTQYF
many	TRBV10-3	-	TRBJ1-5	TGTGCCATCAGTGAGAGGCAGGGAAGCAATCAGCCCCAGCATTTT	CAISERQGSNQPQHF
many	TRBV27	-	TRBJ2-7	TGTGCCGTGGGCCTCGGAGAGTACGAGCAGTACTTC	CAVGLGEYEQYF
-	TRBV30	TRBD2	TRBJ2-1	TGTGCCTGGACAAGGAGCGGGAGCGGGGGGTCCTACAATGAGCAGTTCTTC	CAWTRSGSGGSYNEQFF
many	TRBV6-4	-	TRBJ2-4	TGTGCCAGCAGTGCCCGACCTACTCGGGACACATACATTCAGTACTTC	CASSARPTRDTYIQYF
many	TRBV5-1	-	TRBJ2-1	TGCGCCAGCAGCTTATGGATTTCCTCCTACAATGAGCAGTTCTTC	CASSLWISSYNEQFF
many	TRBV7-8	-	TRBJ2-6	TGTGCCAGCAGCTCCTACGAAGCTGGGGCCAACGTCCTGACTTTC	CASSSYEAGANVLTF
few	TRBV7-2	-	TRBJ2-5	TGTGCCAGCAGCCTATGGGAATGGAGAACAAAAGAGACCCAGTACTTC	CASSLWEWRTKETQYF
many	TRBV12-3/TRBV12-4	-	TRBJ2-2	TGTGCCAGCAGACTTGGAGGGGGGTGGAACACCGGGGAGCTGTTTTTT	CASRLGGGWNTGELFF
many	TRBV20-1	-	TRBJ2-1	TGCAGTGCTAGGTGGCTAGCGACAGTCAATGAGCAGTTCTTC	CSARWLATVNEQFF
many	TRBV29-1	-	TRBJ2-5	TGCAGCGTTTTAGCCCGGGGCAGTCAAGAGACCCAGTACTTC	CSVLARGSQETQYF
many	TRBV29-1	TRBD1	TRBJ2-3	TGCAGCGTGGGACAGGGCCTCACAGATACGCAGTATTTT	CSVGQGLTDTQYF
many	TRBV5-6	-	TRBJ2-5	TGTGCCAGCAGCTTGTGGGGGGTAGAGACCCAGTACTTC	CASSLWGVETQYF
many	TRBV20-1	TRBD2	TRBJ2-5	TGCAGTGTCCTACCTCCTAGCGGGAGGAGAGAGACCCAGTACTTC	CSVLPPSGRRETQYF
many	TRBV7-2	-	TRBJ1-6	TGTGCCAGCAGCATTACGGGATCCCCGAATTCACCCCTCCACTTT	CASSITGSPNSPLHF
many	TRBV12-3/TRBV12-4	TRBD2	TRBJ2-3	TGTGCCAGCAGCATAGCGGGGAGGTTCACAGATACGCAGTATTTT	CASSIAGRFTDTQYF
many	TRBV5-1	-	TRBJ1-2	TGCGCCAGCAGCTTGGTAACAGGGTTAGAGTATGGCTACACCTTC	CASSLVTGLEYGYTF
-	TRBV20-1	-	TRBJ2-3	TGCAGTGCTCGTGACCGACAGAGTCCACTCTATACGCAGTATTTT	CSARDRQSPLYTQYF
few	TRBV5-1	-	TRBJ2-5	TGCGCCAGCAGCCGACTCGGACATCACCAAGAGACCCAGTACTTC	CASSRLGHHQETQYF
few	TRBV20-1	TRBD1	TRBJ2-7	TGCAGTGCTAGACCTTCTGGACAGGGCAACGAGCAGTACTTC	CSARPSGQGNEQYF
-	TRBV15	TRBD2	TRBJ2-7	TGTGCCACCAGCAGAGGTGAACTAGCGGTCTCCTACGAGCAGTACTTC	CATSRGELAVSYEQYF
once	TRBV28	-	TRBJ2-7	TGTGCCAGCAGTTTGTGGGGCAGTTCTGCCTACGAGCAGTACTTC	CASSLWGSSAYEQYF